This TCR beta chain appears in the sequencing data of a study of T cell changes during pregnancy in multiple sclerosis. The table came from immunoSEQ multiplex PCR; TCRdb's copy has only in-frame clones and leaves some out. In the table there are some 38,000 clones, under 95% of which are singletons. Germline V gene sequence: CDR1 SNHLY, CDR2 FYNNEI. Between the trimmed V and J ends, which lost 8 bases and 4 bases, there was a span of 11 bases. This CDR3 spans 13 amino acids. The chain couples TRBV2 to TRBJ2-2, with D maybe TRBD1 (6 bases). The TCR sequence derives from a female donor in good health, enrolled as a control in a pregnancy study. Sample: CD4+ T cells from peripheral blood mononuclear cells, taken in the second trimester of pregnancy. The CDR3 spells CASRQDSTGELFF. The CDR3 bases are TGTGCCAGCCGACAGGATAGCACCGGGGAGCTGTTTTTT.